This TCR beta chain stems from a study of Ad26.COV2.S vaccination and SARS-CoV-2 variants. Study-wide background: Ad26.COV2.S, an intramuscular injection, was given once or twice 56 days apart. Study outcomes and limitations: In TCR breadth and depth analyses, total T cell responses may have been underestimated.

The treatment denotes: 15 to 20 received Ad26.COV2.S at low or high dose, single or two shots; about 5 received placebo; per-sample allocation not given. Sampling occurred on day 63 after the first vaccine or placebo injection. Some clones are missing from TCRdb's copy, which holds only in-frame ones; the method was immunoSEQ multiplex PCR. This sample has roughly 400,000 clones, with about 89% found just once. V dropped 0 bases and J dropped 0 bases, with 6 bases sitting between them. This CDR3 region has 16 residues. Germline CDR1 LGHNA, CDR2 YSLEER. This clone showed up just a few times. Its antigen is still unknown.

This receptor was identified in a person aged 18-65 years who received the Ad26.COV2.S COVID-19 vaccine or a placebo. The sequencing here drew on peripheral blood, taken in a trial of Ad26.COV2.S vaccine versus placebo. V gene TRBV4-3 combines with J gene TRBJ2-6; D not certain. The CDR3 loop reads CASSQDHSSGANVLTF. The CDR3 DNA reads as TGCGCCAGCAGCCAAGATCACAGCTCTGGGGCCAACGTCCTGACTTTC.